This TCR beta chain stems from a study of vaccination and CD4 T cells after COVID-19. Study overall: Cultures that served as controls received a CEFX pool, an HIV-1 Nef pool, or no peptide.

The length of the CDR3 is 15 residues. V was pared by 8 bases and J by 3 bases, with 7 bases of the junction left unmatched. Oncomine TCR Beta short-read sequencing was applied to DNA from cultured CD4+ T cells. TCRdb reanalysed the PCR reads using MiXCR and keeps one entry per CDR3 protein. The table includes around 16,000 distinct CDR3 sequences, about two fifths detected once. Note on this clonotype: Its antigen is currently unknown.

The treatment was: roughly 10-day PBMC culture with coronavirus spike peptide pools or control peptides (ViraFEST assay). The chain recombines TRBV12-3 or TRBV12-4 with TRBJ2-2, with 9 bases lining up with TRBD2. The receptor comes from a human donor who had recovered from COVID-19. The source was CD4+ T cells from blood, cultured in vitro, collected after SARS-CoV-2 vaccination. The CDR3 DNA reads TGTGCCAGCGGCTGGGGACTAGCAGACACCGGGGAGCTGTTTTTT. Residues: CASGWGLADTGELFF.